This T cell receptor beta chain was documented in a study of spatial heterogeneity in lung cancer. Overall study: Sequence detection consistently recorded a greater number of beta-chain than alpha-chain sequences.

This clonotype was detected many times. Its target is not known. The V and J ends lost 3 bases and 0 bases, in that order; junction bases with no gene match: 6. The CDR3 has 16 residues. Whole-study results and caveats: Blood carried ubiquitous expanded tumor TCRs more at resection than follow-up.

Individual TCR cDNA molecules each bore their own unique molecular identifier. One entry per CDR3 protein results from TCRdb running MiXCR on the 5' RACE reads. Found here are roughly 80,000 distinct CDR3 sequences, around 12% of them singletons; the top ten hold 4.6%. The time point: sample taken at primary tumor resection. Whole RNA was taken from tumor, nontumor lung or frozen PBMC; it was then sequenced unsorted. The donors, 72 patients with untreated early-stage non-small cell lung cancer, provided the samples. The specimen was PBMCs, collected at surgery. V and J are TRBV12-3 or TRBV12-4 and TRBJ1-1; TRBD1 agrees at 8 bases. The origin of this receptor is a male donor with early-stage non-small cell lung cancer. The CDR3 here is CASSFGSGGLNTEAFF. The CDR3 bases are TGTGCCAGCAGTTTTGGGTCAGGGGGCTTGAACACTGAAGCTTTCTTT.